The present entry profiles one T cell receptor (beta chain) with its context. The sample originates from a study of identical twins. The V gene's germline CDR1 is MNHNY and CDR2 SVGAGI (reference sequence). V was clipped by 5 bases and J by 6 bases, with 11 bases between them. The CDR3 spans 13 residues. A universal primer site was incorporated via template switching, and the cDNA contained unique molecular identifiers. One entry per CDR3 protein, called by TCRdb with MiXCR from the 5' RACE reads. Of around 1.7 million distinct CDR3 sequences detected, about 32% appear once; the ten largest clones hold 0.27%.

The sample consisted of cord blood. This clonotype originated in a newborn girl in good health. The chain is built from TRBV6-6 and TRBJ2-1; D could derive from TRBD1 or TRBD2 (5 bases each). The CDR3 DNA reads as TGTGCCAGCAGTAGGGTCGGGACCAATGAGCAGTTCTTC. Protein product: CASSRVGTNEQFF.